The clone carrying this T cell receptor (beta chain) was detected only a few times. The antigen is not known. This specimen belongs to a study of T cells in Graves' hyperthyroidism and ophthalmopathy. Background on the study: The authors collected peripheral blood at initial diagnosis, before any treatment. Overall study findings and caveats: The model forecast ophthalmopathy, anticipating it by a median approximately 6.2 months before onset.

The CDR3 runs to 13 residues. With 6 bases removed from V and 7 bases from J, the gap between germline ends came to 13 bases. For the diagnoses, clinical symptoms, serum thyroxine and TRAb, thyroid ultrasound and orbital computed tomography were used. TCR beta CDR3 regions were amplified from RNA. A first-round RT-PCR of the TCR CDR3 used the HTBI primer set. A single record per CDR3 protein comes from TCRdb applying MiXCR to the multiplex PCR reads. The profile shows approximately 410,000 distinct CDR3 sequences, roughly 14% of them singletons. This sequence originates from a man aged 18-30 years with Graves' ophthalmopathy. The V gene is TRBV12-3 or TRBV12-4, the J gene TRBJ1-5, with a possible D match to TRBD1 (6 bases). Sequenced input: blood. CDR3 DNA sequence: TGTGCCAGCAGCCGTACAGGGCGCCAGCCCCAGCATTTT. Residues: CASSRTGRQPQHF.